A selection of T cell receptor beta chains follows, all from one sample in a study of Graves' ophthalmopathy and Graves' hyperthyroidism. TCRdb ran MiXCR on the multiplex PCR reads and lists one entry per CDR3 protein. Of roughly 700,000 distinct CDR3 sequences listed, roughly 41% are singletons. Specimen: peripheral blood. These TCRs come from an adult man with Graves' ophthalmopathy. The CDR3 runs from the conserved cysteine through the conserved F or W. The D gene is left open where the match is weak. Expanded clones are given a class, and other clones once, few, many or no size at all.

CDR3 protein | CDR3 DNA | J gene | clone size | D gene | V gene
CASSLQGGRGYTF | TGTGCCAGCAGCCTACAGGGCGGGAGGGGCTACACCTTC | TRBJ1-2 | few | - | TRBV2
CSARRGGETDTQYF | TGCAGCGCCCGGAGAGGGGGCGAGACAGATACGCAGTATTTT | TRBJ2-3 | - | TRBD1 | TRBV29-1
CSVEVDSYTGELFF | TGCAGCGTTGAGGTGGACTCCTACACCGGGGAGCTGTTTTTT | TRBJ2-2 | few | - | TRBV29-1
CANSSAWEQYF | TGTGCCAACAGCTCTGCTTGGGAGCAGTACTTC | TRBJ2-7 | - | - | TRBV7-9
CATSRSGTGHEKLFF | TGTGCCACCAGCAGATCGGGGACAGGGCACGAAAAACTGTTTTTT | TRBJ1-4 | many | TRBD1 | TRBV15
CASSPGRTGELFF | TGTGCCAGCAGCCCGGGTCGGACCGGGGAGCTGTTTTTT | TRBJ2-2 | many | - | TRBV25-1
CASSPQGAGEKLFF | TGCGCCAGCAGCCCCCAGGGGGCTGGGGAAAAACTGTTTTTT | TRBJ1-4 | - | TRBD1 | TRBV5-1
CASSQVLGYEQYF | TGTGCCAGCAGCCAAGTCTTGGGTTACGAGCAGTACTTC | TRBJ2-7 | - | - | TRBV7-2
CASSESGTGDSPLHF | TGCGCCAGCAGCGAATCCGGGACAGGGGATTCACCCCTCCACTTT | TRBJ1-6 | once | TRBD1 | TRBV25-1
CASSREGGGYTIYF | TGTGCCAGCAGTCGAGAGGGAGGTGGTTACACCATATATTTT | TRBJ1-3 | many | - | TRBV7-6
CASSLGLGGYTF | TGCGCCAGCAGCTTGGGTCTGGGTGGCTACACCTTC | TRBJ1-2 | many | - | TRBV5-1
CASSVLGQGLETQYF | TGTGCCAGCAGTGTTCTCGGACAGGGATTAGAGACCCAGTACTTC | TRBJ2-5 | - | TRBD1 | TRBV2
CASSPSGVSPYEQYF | TGTGCCAGCAGTCCCTCAGGGGTTTCACCCTACGAGCAGTACTTC | TRBJ2-7 | many | - | TRBV12-3/TRBV12-4
CATSRDGGFLETQYF | TGTGCCACCAGCAGAGATGGCGGGTTCTTGGAGACCCAGTACTTC | TRBJ2-5 | - | - | TRBV15
CASREGAGETQYF | TGTGCCAGCAGAGAGGGGGCCGGCGAGACCCAGTACTTC | TRBJ2-5 | many | TRBD1 | TRBV7-8
CASSFRQNLNTEAFF | TGTGCCAGCAGCTTCCGACAGAACTTGAACACTGAAGCTTTCTTT | TRBJ1-1 | - | - | TRBV5-1
CASSLQTGGWEKLFF | TGTGCCAGCAGCTTACAAACAGGGGGCTGGGAAAAACTGTTTTTT | TRBJ1-4 | few | TRBD1 | TRBV7-9
CASSQEGGSGSYEQYF | TGTGCCAGCAGCCAAGAGGGTGGTAGCGGGAGCTACGAGCAGTACTTC | TRBJ2-7 | - | TRBD2 | TRBV7-3
CATSDGGYPGGQPQHF | TGTGCCACCAGTGACGGGGGTTACCCAGGGGGGCAGCCCCAGCATTTT | TRBJ1-5 | - | TRBD1 | TRBV24-1
CASSGGSNSYEQYF | TGTGCCAGCAGCGGCGGATCAAACTCCTACGAGCAGTACTTC | TRBJ2-7 | many | - | TRBV9
CASSDGQASSYNSPLHF | TGCGCCAGCAGTGACGGACAGGCGAGCTCCTATAATTCACCCCTCCACTTT | TRBJ1-6 | many | TRBD1 | TRBV10-1
CSALDQETQYF | TGCAGTGCTCTAGACCAAGAGACCCAGTACTTC | TRBJ2-5 | - | - | TRBV20-1
CASSLGRGQSYGYTF | TGTGCCAGCAGCTTAGGGCGGGGACAGAGCTATGGCTACACCTTC | TRBJ1-2 | - | TRBD1 | TRBV7-2
CASSVSVYEQYF | TGCGCCAGCAGCGTAAGTGTCTACGAGCAGTACTTC | TRBJ2-7 | few | - | TRBV10-2
CASSLIIRWQAMNTEAFF | TGTGCCAGCAGCTTAATCATTAGGTGGCAGGCAATGAACACTGAAGCTTTCTTT | TRBJ1-1 | - | - | TRBV7-9
CASSDSYLGGNEQYF | TGTGCCAGCAGTGACAGTTACTTAGGTGGGAACGAGCAGTACTTC | TRBJ2-7 | many | - | TRBV2
CASSLGDHTIYF | TGTGCCAGCAGTTTAGGTGATCACACCATATATTTT | TRBJ1-3 | few | - | TRBV12-3/TRBV12-4
CASSEGGVKETQYF | TGTGCCAGCAGTGAGGGGGGGGTGAAAGAGACCCAGTACTTC | TRBJ2-5 | - | TRBD2 | TRBV6-1
CATSADSYTGELFF | TGTGCCACCAGTGCGGACAGCTACACCGGGGAGCTGTTTTTT | TRBJ2-2 | - | - | TRBV24-1
CASSPKGQKAYEQYF | TGTGCCAGCTCACCAAAGGGACAAAAAGCCTACGAGCAGTACTTC | TRBJ2-7 | few | - | TRBV7-3
CATSRVPTGRFNYGYTF | TGTGCCACCAGCAGAGTTCCGACAGGGCGGTTTAACTATGGCTACACCTTC | TRBJ1-2 | many | TRBD1 | TRBV15
CASSERWTSGGNTGELFF | TGTGCCAGCAGTGAAAGGTGGACTAGCGGAGGGAACACCGGGGAGCTGTTTTTT | TRBJ2-2 | few | TRBD2 | TRBV25-1
CATSDPRSGAHRETQYF | TGTGCCACCAGTGACCCCCGTTCGGGGGCCCACCGAGAGACCCAGTACTTC | TRBJ2-5 | - | - | TRBV2
CASSRQTGSGSPLHF | TGTGCCAGCAGTCGCCAAACAGGGAGTGGTTCACCCCTCCACTTT | TRBJ1-6 | few | - | TRBV10-3
CAIGQRNTEAFF | TGTGCCATCGGCCAGAGGAACACTGAAGCTTTCTTT | TRBJ1-1 | - | - | TRBV10-3
CASSSGAKGFKQPQHF | TGTGCCAGCAGCTCAGGGGCGAAAGGTTTCAAACAGCCCCAGCATTTT | TRBJ1-5 | - | - | TRBV5-8
CASTPGTGRNYGYTF | TGTGCCAGCACTCCCGGGACAGGCCGTAACTATGGCTACACCTTC | TRBJ1-2 | - | TRBD1 | TRBV11-1
CASSLGTVGPQHF | TGTGCCAGCAGTCTCGGGACGGTTGGGCCCCAGCATTTT | TRBJ1-5 | - | - | TRBV12-3/TRBV12-4
CASSSPQSPLHF | TGTGCCAGCAGCTCCCCCCAATCACCCCTCCACTTT | TRBJ1-6 | - | - | TRBV15
CASSQDWGGKNEKLFF | TGCGCCAGCAGCCAAGATTGGGGGGGAAAGAATGAAAAACTGTTTTTT | TRBJ1-4 | - | - | TRBV4-3
CASSQQGQTPYSGANVLTF | TGCGCCAGCAGCCAACAAGGACAGACCCCCTACTCTGGGGCCAACGTCCTGACTTTC | TRBJ2-6 | few | - | TRBV4-3
CASSGKGTSNTGELFF | TGCGCCAGCAGCGGGAAGGGGACTTCGAACACCGGGGAGCTGTTTTTT | TRBJ2-2 | few | - | TRBV4-3
CASSYSSGQYNSPLHF | TGTGCCAGCAGTTACTCGTCGGGACAGTATAATTCACCCCTCCACTTT | TRBJ1-6 | - | TRBD1 | TRBV10-3
CSAIADTSSYEQYF | TGCAGCGCCATCGCGGACACGAGCTCCTACGAGCAGTACTTC | TRBJ2-7 | many | - | TRBV29-1
CSVERRQNTEAFF | TGCAGCGTAGAAAGGCGACAGAACACTGAAGCTTTCTTT | TRBJ1-1 | many | - | TRBV29-1
CASLYGGNYGYTF | TGTGCCAGCCTTTATGGAGGGAACTATGGCTACACCTTC | TRBJ1-2 | - | - | TRBV11-2